Included here is one T cell receptor beta chain sequence, with context. The data are from a study of cytomegalovirus exposure and HLA in healthy donors. The CDR3 totals 12 residues. Trimming at V came to 0 bases and at J to 9 bases, leaving 2 bases not matched to a gene. CDR1 and CDR2 (germline): KGHSH, LQKENI. Primers included in the PCR were 60 Vbeta and 13 Jbeta primers. Assay: immunoSEQ multiplex PCR; the TCRdb copy retains only in-frame clones and omits some. The sample shows tens of thousands of clones, over 70% of them seen only once. Sequenced: PBMCs. This clonotype was sampled from a man in his fifties in good health and CMV-seropositive. V gene TRBV18 combines with J gene TRBJ2-7; 7 nucleotides align to TRBD1. The CDR3: CASSPPDRVQYF. CDR3 nucleotides: TGTGCCAGCTCACCACCTGACAGGGTGCAGTACTTC.